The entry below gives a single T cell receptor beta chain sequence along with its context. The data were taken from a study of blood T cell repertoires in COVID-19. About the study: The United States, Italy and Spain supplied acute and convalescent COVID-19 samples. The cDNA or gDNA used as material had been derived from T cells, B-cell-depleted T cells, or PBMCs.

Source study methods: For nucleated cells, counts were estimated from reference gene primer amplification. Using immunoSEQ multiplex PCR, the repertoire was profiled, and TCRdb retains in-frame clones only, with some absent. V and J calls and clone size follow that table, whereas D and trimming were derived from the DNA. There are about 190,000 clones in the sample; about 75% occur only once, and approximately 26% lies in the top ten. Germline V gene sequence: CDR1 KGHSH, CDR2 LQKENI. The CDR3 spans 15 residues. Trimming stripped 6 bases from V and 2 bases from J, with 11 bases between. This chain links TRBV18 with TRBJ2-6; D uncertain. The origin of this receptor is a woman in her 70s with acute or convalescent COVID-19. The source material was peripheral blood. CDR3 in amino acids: CASSPRRAGANVLTF. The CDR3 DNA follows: TGTGCCAGCTCCCCCCGCCGCGCTGGGGCCAACGTCCTGACTTTC. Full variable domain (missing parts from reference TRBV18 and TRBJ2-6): NAGVMQNPRHLVRRRGQEARLRCSPMKGHSHVYWYRQLPEEGLKFMVYLQKENIIDESGMPKERFSAEFPKEGPSILRIQQVVRGDSAAYFCASSPRRAGANVLTFGAGSRLTVL.